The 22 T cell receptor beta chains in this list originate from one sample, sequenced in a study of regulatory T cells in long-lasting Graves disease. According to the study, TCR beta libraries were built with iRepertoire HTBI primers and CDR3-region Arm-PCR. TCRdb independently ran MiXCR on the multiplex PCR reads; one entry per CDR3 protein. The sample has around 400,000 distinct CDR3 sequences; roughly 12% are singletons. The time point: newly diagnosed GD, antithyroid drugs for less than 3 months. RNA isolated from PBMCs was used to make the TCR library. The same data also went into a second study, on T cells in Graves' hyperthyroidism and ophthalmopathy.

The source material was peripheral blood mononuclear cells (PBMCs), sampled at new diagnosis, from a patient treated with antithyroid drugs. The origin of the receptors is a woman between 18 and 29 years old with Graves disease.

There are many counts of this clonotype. DNA of the CDR3: TGTGCCAGCAGTGAAGCGATAGGGACAGGGGGCGATGAGCAGTTCTTC. It codes for CASSEAIGTGGDEQFF. V usage is TRBV2 and J usage is TRBJ2-1, with 12 bases lining up with TRBD1. Losses at the gene ends were 0 bases for V and 8 bases for J; bases not matched to a gene: 5. The CDR3 consists of 16 residues. Per the germline V gene, CDR1 is SNHLY and CDR2 is FYNNEI.

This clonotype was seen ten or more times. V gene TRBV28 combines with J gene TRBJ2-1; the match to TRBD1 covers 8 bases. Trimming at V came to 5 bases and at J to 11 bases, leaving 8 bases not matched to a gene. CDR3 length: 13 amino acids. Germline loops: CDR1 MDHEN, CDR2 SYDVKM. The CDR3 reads CASSRNQGAKQFF. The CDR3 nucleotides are TGTGCCAGCAGTCGAAATCAGGGGGCAAAGCAGTTCTTC.

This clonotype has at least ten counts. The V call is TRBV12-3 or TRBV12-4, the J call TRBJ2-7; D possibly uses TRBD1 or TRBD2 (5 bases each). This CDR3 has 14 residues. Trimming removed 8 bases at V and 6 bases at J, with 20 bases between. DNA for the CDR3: TGTGCCAGCGGAGAGAGGGGCGGCGGGTCCGAGCAGTACTTC. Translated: CASGERGGGSEQYF.

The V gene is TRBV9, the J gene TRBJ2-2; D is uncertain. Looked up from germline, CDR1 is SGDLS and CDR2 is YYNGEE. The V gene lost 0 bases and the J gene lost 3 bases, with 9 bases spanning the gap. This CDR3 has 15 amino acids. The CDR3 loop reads CASSVGYRDTGELFF. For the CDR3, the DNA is TGTGCCAGCAGCGTAGGATATCGAGACACCGGGGAGCTGTTTTTT.

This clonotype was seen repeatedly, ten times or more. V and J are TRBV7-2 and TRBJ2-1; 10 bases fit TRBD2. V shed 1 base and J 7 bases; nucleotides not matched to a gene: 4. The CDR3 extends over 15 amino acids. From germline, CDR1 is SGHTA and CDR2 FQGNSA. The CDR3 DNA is TGTGCCAGCAGCTTAGAAAGCGGGGGGGGGAATGAGCAGTTCTTC. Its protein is CASSLESGGGNEQFF.

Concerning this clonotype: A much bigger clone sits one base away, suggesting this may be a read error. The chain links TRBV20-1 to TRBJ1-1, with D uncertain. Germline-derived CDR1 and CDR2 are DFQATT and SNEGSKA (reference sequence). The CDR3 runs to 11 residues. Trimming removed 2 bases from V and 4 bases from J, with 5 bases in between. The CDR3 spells CSARRCTEAFF. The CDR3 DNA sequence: TGCAGTGCTAGAAGGTGCACTGAAGCTTTCTTT.

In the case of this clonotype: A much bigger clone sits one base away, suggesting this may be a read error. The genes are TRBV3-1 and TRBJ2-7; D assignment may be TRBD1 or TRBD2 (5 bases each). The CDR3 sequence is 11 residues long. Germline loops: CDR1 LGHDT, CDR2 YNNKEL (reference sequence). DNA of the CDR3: TGTGCCAGCAGCCAAGGGGGACGTCAGCACTTC. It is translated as CASSQGGRQHF.

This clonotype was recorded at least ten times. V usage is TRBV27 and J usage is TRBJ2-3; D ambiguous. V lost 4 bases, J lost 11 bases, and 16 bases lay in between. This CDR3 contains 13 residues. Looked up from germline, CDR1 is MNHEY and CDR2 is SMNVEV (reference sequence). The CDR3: CASSSLGFNVQYF. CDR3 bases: TGTGCCAGCAGTTCCTTAGGCTTCAACGTGCAGTATTTT.

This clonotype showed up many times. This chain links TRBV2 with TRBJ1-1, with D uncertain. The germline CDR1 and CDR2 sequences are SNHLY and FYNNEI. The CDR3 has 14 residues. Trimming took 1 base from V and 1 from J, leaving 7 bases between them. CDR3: CASSEGWANTEAFF. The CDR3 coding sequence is TGTGCCAGCAGTGAAGGGTGGGCGAACACTGAAGCTTTCTTT.

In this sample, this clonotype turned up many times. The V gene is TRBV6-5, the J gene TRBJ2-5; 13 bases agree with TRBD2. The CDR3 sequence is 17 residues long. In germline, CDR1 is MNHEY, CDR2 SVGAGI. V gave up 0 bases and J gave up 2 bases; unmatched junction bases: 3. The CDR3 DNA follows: TGTGCCAGCAGTTACTCGACTAGCGGGGGGTCTCAAGAGACCCAGTACTTC. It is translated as CASSYSTSGGSQETQYF.

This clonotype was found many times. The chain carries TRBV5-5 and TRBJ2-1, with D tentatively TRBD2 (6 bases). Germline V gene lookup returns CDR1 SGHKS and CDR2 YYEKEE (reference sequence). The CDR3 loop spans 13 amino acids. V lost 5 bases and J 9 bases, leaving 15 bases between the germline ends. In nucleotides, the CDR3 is TGTGCCAGCAGGCCGGGACTTACAATTGAGCAGTTCTTC. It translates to CASRPGLTIEQFF.

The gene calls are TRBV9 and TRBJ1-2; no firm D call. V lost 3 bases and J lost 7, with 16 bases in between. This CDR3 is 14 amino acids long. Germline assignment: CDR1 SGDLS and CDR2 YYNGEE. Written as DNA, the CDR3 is TGTGCCAGCAGCGGCTTCTTAGGACGGAGTGGCTACACCTTC. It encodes CASSGFLGRSGYTF.

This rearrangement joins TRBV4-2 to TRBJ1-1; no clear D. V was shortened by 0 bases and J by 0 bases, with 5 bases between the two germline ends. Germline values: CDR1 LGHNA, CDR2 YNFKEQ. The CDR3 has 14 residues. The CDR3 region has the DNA TGTGCCAGCAGCCAAGACGCCCTGAACACTGAAGCTTTCTTT. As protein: CASSQDALNTEAFF.

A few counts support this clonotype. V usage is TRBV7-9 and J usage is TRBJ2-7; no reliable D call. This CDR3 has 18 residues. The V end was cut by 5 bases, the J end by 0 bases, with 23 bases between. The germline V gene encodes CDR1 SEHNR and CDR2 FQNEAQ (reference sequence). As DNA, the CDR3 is TGTGCCAGCAGCCCTCTGGAAATAAGGCGGACCCGCTCCTACGAGCAGTACTTC. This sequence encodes CASSPLEIRRTRSYEQYF.

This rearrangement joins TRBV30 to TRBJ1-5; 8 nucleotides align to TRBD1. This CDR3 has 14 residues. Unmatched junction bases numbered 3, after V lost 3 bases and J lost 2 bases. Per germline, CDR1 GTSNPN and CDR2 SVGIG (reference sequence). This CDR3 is CAWSSGQGNQPQHF. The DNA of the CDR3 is TGTGCCTGGAGCTCGGGACAGGGCAATCAGCCCCAGCATTTT.

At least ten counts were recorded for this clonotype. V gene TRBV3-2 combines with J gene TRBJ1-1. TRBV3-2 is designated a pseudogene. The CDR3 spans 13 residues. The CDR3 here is CARGGGRGTEAFF. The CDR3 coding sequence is TGTGCCAGAGGGGGAGGGAGGGGGACTGAAGCTTTCTTT.

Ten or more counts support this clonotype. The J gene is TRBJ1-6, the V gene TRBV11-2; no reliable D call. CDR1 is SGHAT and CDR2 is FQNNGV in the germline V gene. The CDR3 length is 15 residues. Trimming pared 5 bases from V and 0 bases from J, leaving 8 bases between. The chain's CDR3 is CASSLRSSYNSPLHF. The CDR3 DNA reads TGTGCCAGCAGCCTAAGAAGCTCCTATAATTCACCCCTCCACTTT.

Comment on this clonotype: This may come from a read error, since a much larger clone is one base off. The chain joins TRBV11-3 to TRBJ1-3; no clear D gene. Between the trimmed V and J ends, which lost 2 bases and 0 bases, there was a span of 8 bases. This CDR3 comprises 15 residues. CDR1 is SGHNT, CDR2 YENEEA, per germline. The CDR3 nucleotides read TGTGCCAGCAGCTTATGGTCGTCCTCTGGAAACACCATATATTTT. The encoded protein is CASSLWSSSGNTIYF.

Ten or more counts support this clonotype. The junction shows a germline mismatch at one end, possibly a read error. The CDR3 loop reads CASSSQETQYF. The DNA for the CDR3 is TGTGCCAGCAGCTCCCAAGAGACCCAGTACTTC. The V and J genes are TRBV5-1 and TRBJ2-5; D is uncertain. This CDR3 contains 11 residues. Germline V gene data show CDR1 as SGHRS and CDR2 as YFSETQ.

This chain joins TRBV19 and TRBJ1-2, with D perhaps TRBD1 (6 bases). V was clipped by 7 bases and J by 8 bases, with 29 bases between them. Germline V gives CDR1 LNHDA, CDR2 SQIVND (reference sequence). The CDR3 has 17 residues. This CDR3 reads CASNHLTLDSKMRGYTF. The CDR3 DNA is TGTGCCAGTAATCACCTGACCTTGGACAGTAAGATGAGGGGCTACACCTTC.

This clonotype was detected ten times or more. In nucleotides, the CDR3 is TGTGCCAGCAGCCTAGGCGAATTGGGACAACGCAATCAGCCCCAGCATTTT. As protein: CASSLGELGQRNQPQHF. The V gene is TRBV28, the J gene TRBJ1-5; weak D call: TRBD1 (6 bases). Trimming removed 6 bases from V and 2 bases from J, with 20 bases in between. The CDR3 sequence is 17 residues long. CDR1 and CDR2 (germline): MDHEN, SYDVKM.

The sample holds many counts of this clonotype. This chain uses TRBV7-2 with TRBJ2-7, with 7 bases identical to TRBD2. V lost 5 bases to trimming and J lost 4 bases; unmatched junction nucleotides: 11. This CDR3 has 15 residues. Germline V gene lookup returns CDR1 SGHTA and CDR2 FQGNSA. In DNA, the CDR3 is TGTGCCAGCAGCATCCCGGGTAGCGGGCCATACGAGCAGTACTTC. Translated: CASSIPGSGPYEQYF.